A single sample gave rise to the 21 T cell receptor beta chains below, sequenced in a study of tumor-infiltrating lymphocytes in primary liver carcinoma (dated by TCRdb to the late 2010s). Without any cell sorting, total RNA and DNA were co-extracted from approximately 20-30 mg of bulk tissue using the AllPrep DNA/RNA mini kit. The instrument given in TCRdb is Illumina HiSeq 2500. Using a constant-region primer and ProtoScript II reverse transcriptase, TCRbeta-specific cDNA was reverse-transcribed from approximately 500 ng total RNA. Three nested multiplex PCR rounds, following a slightly modified ARM-PCR procedure, were used to build the TCRbeta libraries. Multiplex TRBV1-TRBV30 forward primers and a Cbeta reverse primer were used in the first two PCR rounds, each of which was run for approximately 9 cycles. TCRdb reprocessing: public reads trimmed at Q25 with fastp, clones called with MiXCR, in-frame beta chains kept. Every entry covers one CDR3 protein and lists the most common genes and DNA from its rows. The sample table lists roughly 55,000 distinct CDR3 sequences, 71% of them with a count of one. In total, the top ten clones hold about 56% of the sample.

The source material was liver tumor tissue from sampling region 2. The cell subset or site label of this sample denotes: tumor region T2, inferior pole. The source of these receptors is a man aged 35 to 55 with primary liver carcinoma and hepatitis B virus infection.

The CDR3 DNA sequence: TGTGTTAGCAGCACTCTGACTAGCGGAGGGTACGAGCAGTACTTC. Translation: CVSSTLTSGGYEQYF. V is TRBV6-2 or TRBV6-3 and J is TRBJ2-7, with TRBD2 matching 9 bases. Germline V CDR1 and CDR2: MNHEY, SVGEGT. The CDR3 is 15 amino acids.

Of note for this clonotype: An end of the junction does not agree with germline; a read error may underlie this. This chain joins TRBV4-1 and TRBJ1-2; D might be TRBD1 (5 bases). From germline, CDR1 is MGHRA and CDR2 YSYEKL. The CDR3 length is 14 residues. In nucleotides, the CDR3 is TGCGCTAGCAGCGAAGGGGACGGGAACTATGGCTACACCTTC. This sequence encodes CASSEGDGNYGYTF.

Points on this clonotype: The CDR3 carries no conserved terminal phenylalanine or tryptophan, so it likely arises from a read error. Because the CDR3's place on the DNA is in doubt, the DNA is left out and the CDR3 is given as listed by TCRdb. V is TRBV6-6 and J is TRBJ2-4; the table's D call, TRBD2, has no DNA check behind it. Germline-derived CDR1 and CDR2 are MNHNY and SVGAGI (reference sequence). The CDR3 sequence runs 16 residues, both termini included. CDR3: CASSLGVADYKNIQYL.

Comments on this clonotype: At one end the junction does not follow the germline gene, possibly because of a read error. The rearrangement joins TRBV6-1 to TRBJ2-2; D is undetermined. CDR1 is MNHNS and CDR2 is SASEGT in the germline V gene. The length of the CDR3 is 16 residues. For the CDR3, the DNA is TGTGCCAGCAGCGCTACCCGGCCCGCGAACACCAGGGAGCTGTTTTTT. Translated, it gives CASSATRPANTRELFF.

About this clonotype: The junction differs from germline at one of its ends, possibly a read error. J is TRBJ2-1 and V is TRBV7-8, with 9 positions matching TRBD2. CDR1 SGHVS and CDR2 FQNEAQ come from the germline V gene. This CDR3 contains 15 residues. The CDR3 spells CASMPTSGIENELFF. CDR3 DNA sequence: TGTGCCAGCATGCCGACTAGCGGTATAGAGAATGAGCTGTTCTTC.

Turning to this clonotype: The conserved final phenylalanine or tryptophan is absent from the CDR3, which likely points to a read error. The DNA is omitted, as the CDR3 cannot be located on it reliably, and the CDR3 follows TCRdb's listing. This chain joins TRBV6-2 or TRBV6-3 and TRBJ1-1. Looked up from germline, CDR1 is MNHEY and CDR2 is SVGEGT. The CDR3 totals 14 residues, both ends included. The CDR3 protein is CASSYPELNTEAIS.

A word on this clonotype: As the CDR3 is not closed by the conserved phenylalanine or tryptophan, this likely results from a read error. The limits of the CDR3 on the DNA are not certain, so only TCRdb's listed CDR3 is given. V and J are TRBV12-3 or TRBV12-4 and TRBJ1-1. From its first to its last residue, the CDR3 has 12 amino acids. The CDR3 is CASTLKNTETFV.

A note on this clonotype: Its ends do not fully match the called genes, so a read error is possible. The chain couples TRBV5-6 to TRBJ2-7, with unresolved D. Germline lookup yields CDR1 SGHDT and CDR2 YYEEEE. This CDR3 is 14 amino acids long. The CDR3 DNA reads TGTACCAGCAGCTTGGGCGGACGCACCTACGAGCAATACTTC. Its protein is CTSSLGGRTYEQYF.

In this sample, this clonotype turned up many times. This chain uses TRBV4-3 with TRBJ2-3; 8 positions match TRBD2. J gave up 5 bases and V 2 bases, and 9 bases lay outside the gene matches. Germline CDR1 reads LGHNA; CDR2 reads YSLEER. This CDR3 region has 16 residues. The CDR3 DNA is TGCGCCAGCAGCCAACCCGGGAGGGCCCTGAGAGATACGCAGTATTTT. Protein product: CASSQPGRALRDTQYF.

Of note for this clonotype: One end of the junction is discordant with germline, which a read error may explain. This chain joins TRBV12-3 or TRBV12-4 and TRBJ1-1; no reliable D call. The CDR3 has 14 residues. The CDR3, as DNA: TGTGCAAGCAGCGCCGGTACCTTGAACAATGAAGCTTTCTTT. Protein product: CASSAGTLNNEAFF.

This chain uses TRBV28 with TRBJ2-7; D is ambiguous. V dropped 6 bases and J dropped 0 bases, with 3 bases sitting between them. The length of the CDR3 is 11 residues. CDR1 and CDR2 from the germline V gene are MDHEN and SYDVKM. CDR3 amino acids: CASSSSYEQYF. The CDR3 DNA sequence: TGTGCCAGCAGCAGCTCCTACGAGCAGTACTTC.

As regards this clonotype: An end of the junction differs from the germline gene, which may be a read error. This chain connects TRBV11-2 to TRBJ2-7, with D hard to call. CDR3 length: 14 amino acids. Germline V lookup: CDR1 SGHAT, CDR2 FQNNGV. In DNA, the CDR3 is TGTGGCAGCAGCTTAGGTCCGACATGGCACGTGCAGTACTTC. Amino acids: CGSSLGPTWHVQYF.

The gene calls are TRBV6-2 or TRBV6-3 and TRBJ2-7; the match to TRBD2 covers 8 bases. Trimming at V came to 1 base and at J to 11 bases, leaving 10 bases not matched to a gene. Germline values: CDR1 MNHEY, CDR2 SVGEGT. This CDR3 comprises 14 residues. CDR3 residues: CASSYLKGFGGEYF. CDR3 DNA: TGTGCCAGCAGTTACTTGAAGGGGTTCGGGGGGGAGTACTTC.

Worth noting for this clonotype: Likely a read error: the CDR3 ends without its conserved phenylalanine or tryptophan. Because the CDR3's place on the DNA is in doubt, the DNA is left out and the CDR3 is given as listed by TCRdb. J is TRBJ1-5 and V is TRBV12-3 or TRBV12-4. Termini included, the CDR3 measures 13 amino acids. The CDR3 protein is CASRGRNNQPRHS.

Comments on this clonotype: One junction end does not reproduce the germline sequence, and a read error may be involved. The chain uses TRBV28 and TRBJ2-7; D possibly matches TRBD1 or TRBD2 (8 bases each). CDR1 MDHEN and CDR2 SYDVKM come from the germline V gene. The CDR3 consists of 15 residues. CDR3 nucleotide sequence: TGTGCCAGCAATTCGGGGGGGCAGGGGGCCTACGGGCAGTACTTC. It specifies CASNSGGQGAYGQYF.

Concerning this clonotype itself: Mismatch with germline at one junction end may stem from a read error. The V call is TRBV4-1, the J call TRBJ2-1, with D perhaps TRBD2 (5 bases). Per germline, CDR1 MGHRA and CDR2 YSYEKL. The CDR3 contains 18 residues. The CDR3 DNA follows: TGCGCCAGCAACCAACGCTTAAGTGGCTACCAAGACTACAATGAGCAGTGCTTC. Protein sequence: CASNQRLSGYQDYNEQCF.

Concerning this clonotype itself: This may stem from a read error, because a much larger clone lies one nucleotide away. This CDR3 fails to terminate in the conserved phenylalanine or tryptophan, so it likely reflects a read error. This sequence joins TRBV7-9 and TRBJ2-7; D perhaps matches TRBD1 (6 bases). This CDR3 region has 15 residues. With 3 bases removed from V and 1 base from J, the gap between germline ends came to 13 bases. CDR1 and CDR2 (germline): SEHNR, FQNEAQ (reference sequence). DNA of the CDR3: TGTGCCAGCAGCTTTTCAGGGGTAAGATCCTACGAGCAGTACTTA. Protein product: CASSFSGVRSYEQYL.

This clonotype was seen only once. The CDR3 spells CASSEWAGQPQYF. In DNA, the CDR3 is TGTGCCAGCAGTGAGTGGGCAGGGCAGCCCCAGTATTTT. The V call is TRBV12-3 or TRBV12-4, the J call TRBJ1-5; a weak D match, TRBD1 (5 bases). The J call may be mistaken, given a closer DNA end match to TRBJ2-3. This CDR3 is 13 amino acids long.

V gene TRBV6-1 combines with J gene TRBJ2-5; D perhaps matches TRBD1 (6 bases). This CDR3 has 14 residues. CDR1 is MNHNS, CDR2 SASEGT, per germline. V lost 11 bases, J lost 5 bases, and 21 bases lay in between. Written as DNA, the CDR3 is TGTGCCGGCATAAGGGGGAACTCGGGGGAGACCCAGTACTTC. Amino acids: CAGIRGNSGETQYF.

This clonotype was counted a single time. This chain links TRBV4-2 with TRBJ1-3; 10 nucleotides agree with TRBD1. Germline values: CDR1 LGHNA, CDR2 YNFKEQ. CDR3 length: 20 residues. V shed 1 base and J 2 bases; nucleotides not matched to a gene: 14. In nucleotides, the CDR3 is TGTGCCAGCAGCCAAGGGGGGTCCGGGACAGGGGATCACCCTGGAAACACCATATATTTT. Encoded protein: CASSQGGSGTGDHPGNTIYF.

Remarks on this clonotype: The junction differs from germline at one of its ends, possibly a read error. This chain joins TRBV6-5 and TRBJ2-7, with D perhaps matching TRBD1 (6 bases). The length of the CDR3 is 15 residues. Germline values: CDR1 MNHEY, CDR2 SVGAGI. The CDR3, as DNA: TGTTCCAGCAGCCGAACTAGGGACATCTCCTACGAGCAGTACTTC. Protein product: CSSSRTRDISYEQYF.